The 18 T cell receptor beta chains below were found in one sample sequenced in a study of cytomegalovirus exposure and HLA in healthy donors. Researchers ran the PCR with 60 Vbeta and 13 Jbeta primers. Measured with immunoSEQ multiplex PCR; TCRdb has only the in-frame clones, and not every one. Of under 140,000 clones in the sample, about three quarters were seen once. Sequencing was done on a sample of PBMCs. Receptors were obtained from a woman aged 55-75 years in good health and CMV-seropositive.

This clone was recorded once. The J gene is TRBJ2-1, the V gene TRBV6-1; D remains ambiguous. Deletions cut 6 bases from V and 7 bases from J, with 10 bases between. CDR1 and CDR2 from the germline V gene are MNHNS and SASEGT. The CDR3 is 12 residues long. CDR3: CASRKGENEQFF. DNA of the CDR3: TGTGCCAGCAGAAAAGGAGAAAATGAGCAGTTCTTC.

The J gene is TRBJ2-3, the V gene TRBV7-8; TRBD1 matches at 7 bases. CDR1 and CDR2 (germline): SGHVS, FQNEAQ. The CDR3 loop spans 16 amino acids. V was pared by 5 bases and J by 2 bases, with 10 bases of the junction left unmatched. The CDR3 DNA is TGTGCCAGCAGCAACCGGGACAGTCTTTCCACAGATACGCAGTATTTT. Translating gives CASSNRDSLSTDTQYF.

This chain connects TRBV4-2 to TRBJ2-5; 8 nucleotides match TRBD2. The tail of the sequence fits TRBJ2-7 better, so the J call may be wrong. The CDR3 has 16 residues. CDR1 is LGHNA and CDR2 is YNFKEQ in the germline V gene. CDR3 coding DNA: TGTGCCAGCAGCCAAGAAAGGCGGGAGGTGTACTACGAGCAGTACTTC. Amino acid sequence: CASSQERREVYYEQYF.

The chain employs TRBV19 and TRBJ1-5, with TRBD1 as a possible D gene (6 bases). Between the trimmed V and J ends, which lost 5 bases and 9 bases, there was a span of 17 bases. The length of the CDR3 is 14 residues. Germline V gene data show CDR1 as LNHDA and CDR2 as SQIVND (reference sequence). CDR3 in DNA: TGTGCCAGTAGTTCCACAGGGACAAGCGCGCCCCAGCATTTT. Residues: CASSSTGTSAPQHF.

About this clone itself: A junction end diverges from the germline sequence, so it may reflect a read error. The chain recombines TRBV7-9 with TRBJ2-1, with TRBD2 identical over 7 bases. CDR3 size: 14 residues. Germline CDR1 SEHNR, CDR2 FQNEAQ (reference sequence). The CDR3 DNA follows: TGTTCCAGCCGCTTTGAGGGAGGGTCAGGTGAGCAGTTCTTC. Translated, it gives CSSRFEGGSGEQFF.

The rearrangement joins TRBV12-2 to TRBJ2-3; TRBD2, the D gene given by the table, was not confirmed from the DNA. TRBV12-2 is termed a pseudogene. This CDR3 spans 12 amino acids. The CDR3 protein is CASRSCTDTQYF. CDR3 in DNA: TGTGCAAGTCGCTCGTGCACAGATACGCAGTATTTT.

The chain uses TRBV5-1 and TRBJ2-3; the match to TRBD2 covers 7 bases. The junction had 3 bases not matched to a gene; V was cut back by 4 bases and J by 1 base. The CDR3 is 14 amino acids. Germline-derived CDR1 and CDR2 are SGHRS and YFSETQ. CDR3 DNA sequence: TGCGCCAGCAGCATGGGGGGGGGCACAGATACGCAGTATTTT. It codes for CASSMGGGTDTQYF.

The chain has TRBV6-4 and TRBJ1-2; D might be TRBD1 (5 bases). Germline CDR1 is MRHNA and CDR2 is SNTAGT. The V and J ends lost 5 bases and 4 bases respectively, with 14 bases between them. CDR3 size: 14 residues. The chain's CDR3 is CASSQTVNSYGYTF. CDR3 in DNA: TGTGCCAGCAGTCAGACAGTGAACTCCTATGGCTACACCTTC.

This chain uses TRBV7-9 with TRBJ2-7, with 10 bases matching TRBD1. The germline CDR1 and CDR2 sequences are SEHNR and FQNEAQ (reference sequence). The CDR3 has 16 amino acids. The V and J ends lost 4 bases and 2 bases, in that order; junction bases with no gene match: 8. CDR3 sequence (DNA): TGTGCCAGCAGCTCGACAAGCGGACAGGGGGCCTACGAGCAGTACTTC. This translates into CASSSTSGQGAYEQYF. Combining the CDR3 with reference TRBV7-9 and TRBJ2-7 gives the whole variable domain DTGVSQNPRHKITKRGQNVTFRCDPISEHNRLYWYRQTLGQGPEFLTYFQNEAQLEKSRLLSDRFSAERPKGSFSTLEIQRTEQGDSAMYLCASSSTSGQGAYEQYFGPGTRLTVT.

V usage is TRBV18 and J usage is TRBJ1-5, with 9 bases lining up with TRBD1. Germline lookup yields CDR1 KGHSH and CDR2 LQKENI. The CDR3 runs 16 residues. The trim removed 2 bases at V and 3 bases at J, leaving 5 bases unmatched. CDR3 in amino acids: CASSPSGQGINQPQHF. CDR3 bases: TGTGCCAGCTCACCATCGGGACAGGGAATCAATCAGCCCCAGCATTTT.

This clone was seen a handful of times. The chain recombines TRBV6-1 with TRBJ1-1; the D gene is possibly TRBD1 (5 bases). The CDR3 totals 15 residues. V was pared by 4 bases and J by 1 base, with 13 bases between. Germline CDR1 MNHNS, CDR2 SASEGT. The CDR3 here is CASSGFGTGNTEAFF. The CDR3 nucleotides read TGTGCCAGCAGTGGATTCGGCACAGGGAACACTGAAGCTTTCTTT.

Only one count was recorded for this clone. The chain couples TRBV5-1 to TRBJ2-1, with 8 bases lining up with TRBD1. This CDR3 is built from 15 residues. The V gene's germline CDR1 is SGHRS and CDR2 YFSETQ. V lost 1 base and J lost 5; bases outside the gene matches: 5. The CDR3 region has the DNA TGCGCCAGCAGCTTGCATCAGGGGGCTCACAATGAGCAGTTCTTC. Its protein is CASSLHQGAHNEQFF.

The genes are TRBV6-1 and TRBJ1-5, with 7 bases identical to TRBD1. Germline V gives CDR1 MNHNS, CDR2 SASEGT. There are 17 residues in the CDR3. V lost 0 bases, J lost 0 bases, and 5 bases stayed unmatched. The CDR3 sequence: CASSEAGQRYSNQPQHF. CDR3 coding DNA: TGTGCCAGCAGTGAAGCGGGACAGCGCTATAGCAATCAGCCCCAGCATTTT.

The chain links TRBV27 to TRBJ1-2; 10 bases align to TRBD1. Germline V gene lookup returns CDR1 MNHEY and CDR2 SMNVEV (reference sequence). The V segment lost 7 bases and the J segment 3 bases; nucleotides outside the gene matches: 2. CDR3 length: 13 residues. CDR3 in DNA: TGTGCCAGCATGGGGACAGGGGACTATGGCTACACCTTC. Its translation is CASMGTGDYGYTF.

The chain recombines TRBV2 with TRBJ1-2; tentatively, D is TRBD1 (5 bases). Trimming stripped 3 bases from V and 4 bases from J, with 15 bases between. The CDR3 has 15 amino acids. Per germline, CDR1 SNHLY and CDR2 FYNNEI. CDR3 region: CASSEVRQGGYGYTF. Here the CDR3 DNA reads TGTGCCAGCAGTGAGGTCCGGCAGGGAGGCTATGGCTACACCTTC.

This chain links TRBV15 with TRBJ1-2; 7 bases agree with TRBD1. The length of the CDR3 is 14 residues. The germline gives CDR1 LNHNV, CDR2 YYDKDF (reference sequence). V dropped 1 base and J dropped 6; count of bases not matched to a gene: 5. CDR3 sequence reads: CATSRATGRNGYTF. The CDR3 DNA is TGTGCCACCAGCAGAGCGACAGGGCGTAATGGCTACACCTTC.

The CDR3 DNA follows: TGTGCCAGCAGCTTAGTCGGGACTAGCGGAGAAACGGAGCAGTTCTTC. Protein product: CASSLVGTSGETEQFF. This sequence joins TRBV7-2 and TRBJ2-1, with 11 bases lining up with TRBD2. The CDR3 covers 16 residues. From germline, CDR1 is SGHTA and CDR2 FQGNSA. Trimming took 1 base from V and 10 from J; bases not matched to a gene: 9.

This clone is a singleton in its sample. The chain has TRBV7-9 and TRBJ1-5; D perhaps matches TRBD1 (5 bases). The CDR3 consists of 15 residues. Trimming removed 5 bases at V and 7 bases at J, with 18 bases between. The V gene's germline CDR1 is SEHNR and CDR2 FQNEAQ (reference sequence). This CDR3 reads CASSPPSGGSQPQHF. The CDR3 DNA reads TGTGCCAGCAGCCCACCTTCGGGGGGATCACAGCCCCAGCATTTT.